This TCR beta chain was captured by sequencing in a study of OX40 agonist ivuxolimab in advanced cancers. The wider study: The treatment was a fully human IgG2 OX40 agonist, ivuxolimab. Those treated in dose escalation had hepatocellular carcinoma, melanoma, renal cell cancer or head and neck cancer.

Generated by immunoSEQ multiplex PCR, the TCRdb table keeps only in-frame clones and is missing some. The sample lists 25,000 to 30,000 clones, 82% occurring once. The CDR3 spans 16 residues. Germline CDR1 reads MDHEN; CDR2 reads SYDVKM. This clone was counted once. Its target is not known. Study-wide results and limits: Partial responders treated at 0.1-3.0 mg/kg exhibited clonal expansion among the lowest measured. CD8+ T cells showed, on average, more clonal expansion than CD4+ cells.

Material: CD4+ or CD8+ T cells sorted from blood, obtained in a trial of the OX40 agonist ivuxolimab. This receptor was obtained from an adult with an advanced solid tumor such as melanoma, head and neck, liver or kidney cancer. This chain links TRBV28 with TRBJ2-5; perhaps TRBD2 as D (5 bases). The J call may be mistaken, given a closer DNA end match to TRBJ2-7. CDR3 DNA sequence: TGTGCCAGCAGTTTGGTTTTCTCCTCTAGCCGCTACGAGCAGTACTTC. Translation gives CASSLVFSSSRYEQYF.